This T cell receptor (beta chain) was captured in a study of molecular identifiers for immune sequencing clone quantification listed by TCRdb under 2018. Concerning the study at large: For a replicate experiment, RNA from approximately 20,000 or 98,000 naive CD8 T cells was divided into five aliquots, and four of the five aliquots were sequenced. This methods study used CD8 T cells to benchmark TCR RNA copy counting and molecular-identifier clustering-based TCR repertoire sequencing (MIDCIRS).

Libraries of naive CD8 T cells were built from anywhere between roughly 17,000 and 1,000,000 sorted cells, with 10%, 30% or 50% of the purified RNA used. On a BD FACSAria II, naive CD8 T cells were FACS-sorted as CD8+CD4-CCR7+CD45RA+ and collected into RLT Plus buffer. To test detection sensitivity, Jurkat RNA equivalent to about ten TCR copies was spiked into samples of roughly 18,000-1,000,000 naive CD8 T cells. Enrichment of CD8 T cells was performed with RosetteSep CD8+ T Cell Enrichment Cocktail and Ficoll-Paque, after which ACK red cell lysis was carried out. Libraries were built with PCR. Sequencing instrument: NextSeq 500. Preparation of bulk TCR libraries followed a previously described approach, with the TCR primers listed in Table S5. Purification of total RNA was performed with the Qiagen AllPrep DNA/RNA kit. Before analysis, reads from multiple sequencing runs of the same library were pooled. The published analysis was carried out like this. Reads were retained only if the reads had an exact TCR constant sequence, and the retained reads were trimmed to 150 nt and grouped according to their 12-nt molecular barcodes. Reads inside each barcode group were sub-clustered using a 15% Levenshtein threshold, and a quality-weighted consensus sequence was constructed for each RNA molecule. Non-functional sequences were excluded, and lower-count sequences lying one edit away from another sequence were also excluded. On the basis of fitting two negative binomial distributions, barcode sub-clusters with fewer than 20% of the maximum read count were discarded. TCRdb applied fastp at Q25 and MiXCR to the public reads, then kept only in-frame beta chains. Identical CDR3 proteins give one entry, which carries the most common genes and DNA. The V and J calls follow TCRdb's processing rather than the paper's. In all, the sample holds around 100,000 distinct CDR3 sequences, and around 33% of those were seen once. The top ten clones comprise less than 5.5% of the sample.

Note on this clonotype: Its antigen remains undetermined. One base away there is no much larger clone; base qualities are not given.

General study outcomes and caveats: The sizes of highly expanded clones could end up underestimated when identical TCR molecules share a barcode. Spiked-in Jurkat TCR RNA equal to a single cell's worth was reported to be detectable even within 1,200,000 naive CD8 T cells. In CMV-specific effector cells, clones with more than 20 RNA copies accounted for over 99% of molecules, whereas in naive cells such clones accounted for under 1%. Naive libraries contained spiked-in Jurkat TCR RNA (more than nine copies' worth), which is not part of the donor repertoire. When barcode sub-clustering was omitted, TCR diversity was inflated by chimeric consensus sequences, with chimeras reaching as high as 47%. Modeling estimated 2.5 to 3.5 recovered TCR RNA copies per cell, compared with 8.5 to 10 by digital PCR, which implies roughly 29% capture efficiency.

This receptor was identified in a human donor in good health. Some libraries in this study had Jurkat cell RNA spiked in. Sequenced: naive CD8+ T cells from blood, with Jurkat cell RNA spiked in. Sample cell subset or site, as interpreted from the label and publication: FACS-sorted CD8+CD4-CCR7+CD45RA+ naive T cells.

The DNA sequence is as follows: TGTGCCACCCGCAGGGGGCTAGGTGCACACCCCCTCCACTTT. The encoded protein is CATRRGLGAHPLHF. The chain was built from TRBV28 and TRBJ1-6; 8 junctional bases match TRBD1. Trimmed from V: 10 bases; trimmed from J: 13 bases; junction bases lacking a gene match: 15. Including cysteine and phenylalanine, the CDR3 has 14 amino acids. The entry retains the CDR3 DNA only, 42 bases that are in frame from base 1. CDR1 and CDR2 were assigned from the germline V gene as MDHEN and SYDVKM.